This T cell receptor beta chain appears in the sequencing data of a study of blood T cells in healthy people across ages. Primed by a sample-barcoded 5' primer and a J-beta primer mix, a second PCR proceeded for about 6 to 11 cycles. TCRdb re-derived calls from the 5' RACE reads in MiXCR, one entry per CDR3 protein. The sample lists around 970,000 distinct CDR3 sequences, roughly 51% occurring once. Deletions cut 1 base from V and 3 bases from J, with 13 bases between. The germline V gene has CDR1 MGHRA and CDR2 YSYEKL. There are 15 residues in the CDR3. Per individual sample, total RNA of at least 6 micrograms was extracted.

The source material was blood. The chain has TRBV4-1 and TRBJ2-7; no firm D call. The TCR sequence derives from a woman in her sixties in good health. For the CDR3, the DNA is TGCGCCAGCAGCCAAGGTGAGGAGCAGCACTACGAGCAGTACTTC. Its protein is CASSQGEEQHYEQYF.